Following are 25 T cell receptor beta chains from one sample sequenced in a study of T-cell reconstitution after alpha-beta-depleted transplantation in children. Library preparation (for TCRbeta) was performed with unique molecular identifiers. One entry per CDR3 protein results from TCRdb running MiXCR on the PCR reads. Of roughly 74,000 distinct CDR3 sequences in the sample, roughly 18% were seen once. The sample here was PBMCs, mostly from graft donor cells, taken 360 days after TCRalphabeta/CD19-depleted stem cell transplant. These receptors were collected from a male patient aged 2-10 years who had a stem cell transplant for acute lymphoblastic leukemia, so the T cells may come from the graft donor.

The chain has TRBV5-1 and TRBJ2-7; 9 nucleotides agree with TRBD2. V shed 4 bases, J shed 1 base, and the junction held 18 bases outside the gene matches. This CDR3 is 19 amino acids long. Germline loops: CDR1 SGHRS, CDR2 YFSETQ. The CDR3 coding sequence is TGCGCCAGCAGCCCCACGGAAAGCGGACTAGCGTACCGTTCCTACGAGCAGTACTTC. Protein: CASSPTESGLAYRSYEQYF.

This clonotype showed up many times. The gene calls are TRBV7-9 and TRBJ1-1; 7 nucleotides agree with TRBD1. J lost 4 bases, V lost 5 bases, and 7 bases had no gene match. This CDR3 has 14 residues. CDR1 and CDR2 from the germline V gene are SEHNR and FQNEAQ (reference sequence). DNA for the CDR3: TGTGCCAGCAGCATACAGGGGTGGAGCACTGAAGCTTTCTTT. This encodes CASSIQGWSTEAFF.

This clonotype was counted ten times or more. J is TRBJ1-2 and V is TRBV12-3 or TRBV12-4, with a tentative D call TRBD1 (6 bases). Trimming stripped 6 bases from V and 8 bases from J, with 16 bases between. The CDR3 contains 13 residues. The CDR3 coding sequence is TGTGCCAGCAGATCGACAGCAAGGGGGGGCTACACCTTC. Its protein is CASRSTARGGYTF.

In this sample, this clonotype turned up a few times. The chain recombines TRBV12-3 or TRBV12-4 with TRBJ2-1; D remains ambiguous. V was trimmed by 5 bases and J by 5 bases, leaving 10 bases between them. This CDR3 comprises 13 residues. The CDR3 bases are TGTGCCAGCAGTCTCCGGGCTAACAATGAGCAGTTCTTC. Its translation is CASSLRANNEQFF.

This clonotype was counted only a few times. V is TRBV4-1 and J is TRBJ2-1, with D possibly being TRBD2 (5 bases). Germline V gene sequence: CDR1 MGHRA, CDR2 YSYEKL. Trimming cost V 7 bases and J 6 bases, with 19 bases left between them. This CDR3 contains 15 residues. DNA for the CDR3: TGCGCCAGCACTAGGGATGCTAGCAGCCCCAATGAGCAGTTCTTC. Amino acids: CASTRDASSPNEQFF.

This clonotype has at least ten counts. This chain joins TRBV18 and TRBJ2-7; D not certain. Looked up from germline, CDR1 is KGHSH and CDR2 is LQKENI. V dropped 4 bases and J dropped 4 bases, with 5 bases sitting between them. The CDR3 spans 11 residues. The CDR3 DNA is TGTGCCAGCTCACATACATACGAGCAGTACTTC. Protein: CASSHTYEQYF.

The chain recombines TRBV12-3 or TRBV12-4 with TRBJ2-3; TRBD2 agrees at 8 bases. The CDR3 covers 15 residues. Unmatched junction bases numbered 8, after V lost 4 bases and J lost 5 bases. CDR3 sequence: CASSSSGTREDTQYF. The CDR3 DNA is TGTGCCAGCAGTTCCTCCGGGACTAGAGAAGATACGCAGTATTTT.

In this sample, this clonotype turned up many times. V is TRBV12-3 or TRBV12-4 and J is TRBJ2-1; 7 nucleotides match TRBD2. The CDR3 has 19 amino acids. After removal of 3 bases from V and 2 bases from J, the junction contained 16 bases not matched to a gene. The CDR3 loop is CASSLRRLAYKDTYNEQFF. For the CDR3, the DNA is TGTGCCAGCAGTTTGAGACGACTAGCCTACAAGGACACCTACAATGAGCAGTTCTTC.

This clonotype came up a few times. The chain employs TRBV7-9 and TRBJ2-5; TRBD1 matches 7 bases. V trimming: 2 bases; J trimming: 2 bases; junction bases outside the gene matches: 2. Germline-derived CDR1 and CDR2 are SEHNR and FQNEAQ (reference sequence). The CDR3 is 14 residues long. Written as DNA, the CDR3 is TGTGCCAGCAGCTTACGGGACAGACAAGAGACCCAGTACTTC. This translates into CASSLRDRQETQYF. The full variable domain, its missing parts supplied by reference TRBV7-9 and TRBJ2-5, is DTGVSQNPRHKITKRGQNVTFRCDPISEHNRLYWYRQTLGQGPEFLTYFQNEAQLEKSRLLSDRFSAERPKGSFSTLEIQRTEQGDSAMYLCASSLRDRQETQYFGPGTRLLVL.

This chain uses TRBV28 with TRBJ1-2; D call uncertain. Germline V gives CDR1 MDHEN, CDR2 SYDVKM. V lost 5 bases to trimming and J lost 8 bases, with 12 bases between them. The CDR3 has 12 residues. This CDR3 reads CASSPTGNGYTF. In DNA form, the CDR3 reads TGTGCCAGCAGTCCGACTGGAAACGGCTACACCTTC.

This chain connects TRBV30 to TRBJ2-2, with D unclear. The V and J ends lost 0 bases and 3 bases respectively, with 5 bases between them. This CDR3 is built from 13 residues. Germline V gene sequence: CDR1 GTSNPN, CDR2 SVGIG (reference sequence). CDR3: CAWSVLHTGELFF. CDR3 in DNA: TGTGCCTGGAGTGTACTGCACACCGGGGAGCTGTTTTTT. The full variable domain, completed using reference TRBV30 and TRBJ2-2, is SQTIHQWPATLVQPVGSPLSLECTVEGTSNPNLYWYRQAAGRGLQLLFYSVGIGQISSEVPQNLSASRPQDRQFILSSKKLLLSDSGFYLCAWSVLHTGELFFGEGSRLTVL.

This clonotype was counted between two and nine times. The chain carries TRBV6-1 and TRBJ2-7, with 9 bases matching TRBD2. This CDR3 is built from 18 residues. The germline gives CDR1 MNHNS, CDR2 SASEGT. The V segment lost 4 bases and the J segment 4 bases; nucleotides outside the gene matches: 17. CDR3 sequence: CASSGKENLAGLIYEQYF. The CDR3 DNA reads TGTGCCAGCAGTGGAAAAGAAAACCTAGCGGGACTCATATACGAGCAGTACTTC.

There are a few counts of this clonotype. This rearrangement joins TRBV19 to TRBJ2-1; unclear D gene. Trimming stripped 5 bases from V and 0 bases from J, with 23 bases between. Germline CDR1 is LNHDA and CDR2 is SQIVND (reference sequence). The CDR3 has 19 residues. CDR3 sequence reads: CASSSPANRILRSYNEQFF. For the CDR3, the DNA is TGTGCCAGTAGTTCGCCAGCGAACCGAATCCTACGCTCCTACAATGAGCAGTTCTTC.

The table lists this clonotype with a few counts. The chain is built from TRBV10-3 and TRBJ2-1; tentatively, D is TRBD1 or TRBD2 (5 bases each). V gave up 7 bases and J gave up 4 bases, with 14 bases separating them. Germline assignment: CDR1 ENHRY and CDR2 SYGVKD. The CDR3 contains 14 residues. The CDR3 DNA sequence: TGTGCCATCACCCGGGACCAGATTTACAATGAGCAGTTCTTC. Encoded protein: CAITRDQIYNEQFF.

The chain employs TRBV6-1 and TRBJ2-2; no definite D call. The CDR3 length is 13 residues. Looked up from germline, CDR1 is MNHNS and CDR2 is SASEGT. With 6 bases removed from V and 1 base from J, the gap between germline ends came to 6 bases. For the CDR3, the DNA is TGTGCCAGCAGGCGGAGGAACACCGGGGAGCTGTTTTTT. Protein sequence: CASRRRNTGELFF.

The J gene is TRBJ2-7, the V gene TRBV7-8, with D possibly being TRBD2 (5 bases). Germline CDR1 and CDR2: SGHVS and FQNEAQ. V lost 6 bases and J 0 bases, leaving 12 bases between the germline ends. This CDR3 region has 14 residues. The CDR3 coding sequence is TGTGCCAGCAGTATCGGACTGCGCTCCTACGAGCAGTACTTC. Its translation is CASSIGLRSYEQYF.

The chain combines TRBV14 with TRBJ2-3; TRBD2 matches 11 bases. The V gene end was trimmed by 4 bases and the J gene end by 5 bases; junction bases not matched to a gene: 5. The CDR3 contains 15 residues. From germline, CDR1 is SGHDN and CDR2 FVKESK. The CDR3 DNA reads TGTGCCAGCAGCCCTCCGGGACTAGCGGTAGATACGCAGTATTTT. Amino acid sequence: CASSPPGLAVDTQYF.

This clonotype was observed a few times. The V gene is TRBV5-1, the J gene TRBJ2-3; 9 nucleotides line up with TRBD1. Germline lookup yields CDR1 SGHRS and CDR2 YFSETQ. The CDR3 is 17 amino acids. V lost 0 bases to trimming and J lost 3 bases; unmatched junction nucleotides: 8. CDR3 loop: CASSLGTGVRSTDTQYF. CDR3 nucleotide sequence: TGCGCCAGCAGCTTGGGGACAGGGGTAAGGAGTACAGATACGCAGTATTTT.

Here the CDR3 DNA reads TGCGCCAGCAGTGGGACAGGCTCCTACAATGAGCAGTTCTTC. This encodes CASSGTGSYNEQFF. The chain joins TRBV10-2 to TRBJ2-1; TRBD1 agrees at 7 bases. V was pared by 4 bases and J by 0 bases, with 0 bases of the junction left unmatched. The CDR3 is made up of 14 amino acids. Germline V CDR1 and CDR2: WSHSY, SAAADI.

This clonotype was seen ten or more times. The J gene is TRBJ2-1, the V gene TRBV12-3 or TRBV12-4, with TRBD1 identical over 8 bases. The CDR3 spans 15 residues. J lost 3 bases, V lost 6 bases, and 7 bases had no gene match. In nucleotides, the CDR3 is TGTGCCAGCAGGCACAGGGGGAACCACTACAATGAGCAGTTCTTC. It specifies CASRHRGNHYNEQFF.

This clonotype was counted a few times. The rearrangement joins TRBV7-9 to TRBJ1-1, with D possibly matching TRBD1 (5 bases). The CDR3 is made up of 15 amino acids. The germline V and J ends were trimmed by 8 bases and 0 bases, with 16 bases remaining between them. Germline lookup yields CDR1 SEHNR and CDR2 FQNEAQ (reference sequence). In DNA form, the CDR3 reads TGTGCCAGCCGCCTGGCAGGGTACATGAACACTGAAGCTTTCTTT. It is translated as CASRLAGYMNTEAFF.

The chain links TRBV20-1 to TRBJ2-5; perhaps TRBD2 as D (6 bases). With 2 bases removed from V and 0 bases from J, the gap between germline ends came to 13 bases. Per the germline V gene, CDR1 is DFQATT and CDR2 is SNEGSKA (reference sequence). The CDR3 spans 15 residues. The CDR3 sequence is CSARSFTSNQETQYF. The CDR3 region has the DNA TGCAGTGCTAGATCCTTTACTAGCAACCAAGAGACCCAGTACTTC.

This rearrangement joins TRBV5-8 to TRBJ2-1; D is undetermined. V lost 4 bases and J lost 0, with 11 bases in between. Germline V gene sequence: CDR1 SGHTS, CDR2 YDEGEE. The CDR3 has 15 residues. The CDR3 nucleotides are TGTGCCAGCAGCCGAGGATACCTCTCCTACAATGAGCAGTTCTTC. Protein sequence: CASSRGYLSYNEQFF.

This clonotype turned up a few times. V usage is TRBV5-1 and J usage is TRBJ2-1; D ambiguous. The CDR3 totals 15 residues. The V gene's germline CDR1 is SGHRS and CDR2 YFSETQ. V lost 3 bases to trimming and J lost 7 bases, with 17 bases between them. CDR3 DNA: TGCGCCAGCAGCTCCAGGCCTCCCCTCCTGAATGAGCAGTTCTTC. As protein: CASSSRPPLLNEQFF. Combining the CDR3 with reference TRBV5-1 and TRBJ2-1 gives the whole variable domain KAGVTQTPRYLIKTRGQQVTLSCSPISGHRSVSWYQQTPGQGLQFLFEYFSETQRNKGNFPGRFSGRQFSNSRSEMNVSTLELGDSALYLCASSSRPPLLNEQFFGPGTRLTVL.

This sequence joins TRBV27 and TRBJ2-1; 13 bases agree with TRBD2. V shed 3 bases and J 10 bases; nucleotides not matched to a gene: 6. The CDR3 has 15 residues. The germline gives CDR1 MNHEY, CDR2 SMNVEV (reference sequence). The CDR3 region is CASSLKGLAGNEQFF. The CDR3, as DNA: TGTGCCAGCAGTTTGAAGGGACTAGCGGGAAACGAGCAGTTCTTC.